Reported below is one TCR beta chain. The germline V gene has CDR1 SGHRS and CDR2 YFSETQ. V was clipped by 0 bases and J by 1 base, with 19 bases between them. This CDR3 region has 18 residues. Template material for amplifying TCR beta CDR3 regions consisted of RNA transcripts. Carried out on the TCR CDR3, a first-round RT-PCR used the HTBI primer set. TCRdb reprocessed the multiplex PCR reads via MiXCR and lists one record per CDR3 protein. The profile shows around 390,000 distinct CDR3 sequences, about 14% of them singletons. The source of the sample is a study of T cells in Graves' hyperthyroidism and ophthalmopathy.

The sequence came from a woman between 25 and 40 years old with Graves' ophthalmopathy. Sequencing was performed on blood. The chain recombines TRBV5-1 with TRBJ1-1; tentative D call: TRBD1 (5 bases). CDR3 region: CASSLELTASVRNTEAFF. The DNA for the CDR3 is TGCGCCAGCAGCTTGGAGCTGACAGCATCCGTAAGGAACACTGAAGCTTTCTTT.